This TCR beta chain comes out of a study of shared clonotypes between healthy human individuals. It was CD45RO-negative cells, positively selected for CCR7, that made up naive CD8 cells, with terminally differentiated effector memory CD45RA+ cells excluded. The data were produced by immunoSEQ multiplex PCR, yet TCRdb's version contains in-frame clones alone and is incomplete. The data contain millions of clones, about 95% of them singletons. The germline gives CDR1 SEHNR, CDR2 FQNEAQ (reference sequence). The CDR3 is 14 amino acids. The V end lost 1 base, the J end lost 6 bases, and 13 bases lay between the germline ends.

The rearrangement links TRBV7-9 to TRBJ2-7; D might be TRBD2 (6 bases). This clonotype was obtained from a man in his late teens or twenties in good health. Material for sequencing was naive CD8+ T cells sorted from blood. The CDR3 is CASSLVRGLGEQYF. Written as DNA, the CDR3 is TGTGCCAGCAGCTTAGTCCGGGGACTGGGCGAGCAGTACTTC.